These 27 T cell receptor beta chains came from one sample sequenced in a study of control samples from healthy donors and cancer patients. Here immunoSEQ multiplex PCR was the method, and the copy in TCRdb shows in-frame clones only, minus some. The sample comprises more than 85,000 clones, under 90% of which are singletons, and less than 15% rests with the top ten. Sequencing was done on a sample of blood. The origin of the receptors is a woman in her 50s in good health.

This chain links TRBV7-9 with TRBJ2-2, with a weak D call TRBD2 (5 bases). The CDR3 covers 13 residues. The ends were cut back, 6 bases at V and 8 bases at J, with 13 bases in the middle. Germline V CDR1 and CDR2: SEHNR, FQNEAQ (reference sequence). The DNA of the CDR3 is TGTGCCAGCAGTCCCCCCCCGGGGGGGGAGCTGTTTTTT. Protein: CASSPPPGGELFF. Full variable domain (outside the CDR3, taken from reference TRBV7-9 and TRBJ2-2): DTGVSQNPRHKITKRGQNVTFRCDPISEHNRLYWYRQTLGQGPEFLTYFQNEAQLEKSRLLSDRFSAERPKGSFSTLEIQRTEQGDSAMYLCASSPPPGGELFFGEGSRLTVL.

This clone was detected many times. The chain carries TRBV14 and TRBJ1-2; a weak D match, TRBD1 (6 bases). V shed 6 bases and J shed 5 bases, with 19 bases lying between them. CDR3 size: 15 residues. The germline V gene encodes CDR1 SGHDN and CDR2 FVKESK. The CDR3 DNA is TGTGCCAGCAGATCAACAGGACAGAACCCTTATGGCTACACCTTC. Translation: CASRSTGQNPYGYTF.

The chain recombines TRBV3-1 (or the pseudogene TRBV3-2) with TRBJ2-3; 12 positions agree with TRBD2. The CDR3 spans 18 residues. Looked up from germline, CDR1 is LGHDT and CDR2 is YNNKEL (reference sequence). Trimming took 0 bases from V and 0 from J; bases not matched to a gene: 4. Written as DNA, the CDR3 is TGTGCCAGCAGCCAAGATCCCGGGACTAGCGGGAGCACAGATACGCAGTATTTT. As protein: CASSQDPGTSGSTDTQYF.

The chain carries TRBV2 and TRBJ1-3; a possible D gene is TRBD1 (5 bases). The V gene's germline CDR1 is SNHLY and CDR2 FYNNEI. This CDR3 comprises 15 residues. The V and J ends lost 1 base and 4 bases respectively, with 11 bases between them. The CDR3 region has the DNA TGTGCCAGCAGTGAAGGCGGGGGTGAAGGAAACACCATATATTTT. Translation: CASSEGGGEGNTIYF.

The CDR3 protein is CASSQRTGGYTEAFF. CDR3 in DNA: TGCGCCAGCAGCCAGAGGACAGGGGGGTACACTGAAGCTTTCTTT. The J gene is TRBJ1-1, the V gene TRBV4-1; 10 nucleotides agree with TRBD1. The CDR3 runs 15 residues. Unmatched junction bases numbered 4, after V lost 3 bases and J lost 3 bases. Per the germline V gene, CDR1 is MGHRA and CDR2 is YSYEKL.

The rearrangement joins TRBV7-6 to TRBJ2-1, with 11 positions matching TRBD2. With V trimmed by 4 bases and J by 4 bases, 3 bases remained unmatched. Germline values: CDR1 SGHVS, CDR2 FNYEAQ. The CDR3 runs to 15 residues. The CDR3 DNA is TGTGCCAGCAGCTACCTAGCGGGAGGATACAATGAGCAGTTCTTC. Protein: CASSYLAGGYNEQFF.

The CDR3 DNA reads TGTGCCAGCTCACTGACAGGTCGGTCCTACGAGCAGTACTTC. It yields the protein CASSLTGRSYEQYF. The chain links TRBV18 to TRBJ2-7, with D tentatively TRBD1 (6 bases). Per the germline V gene, CDR1 is KGHSH and CDR2 is LQKENI. The V end lost 4 bases, the J end lost 1 base, and 11 bases lay between the germline ends. This CDR3 spans 14 amino acids.

The CDR3 here is CASGTDTQETQYF. The CDR3 bases are TGTGCCAGTGGGACAGATACTCAAGAGACCCAGTACTTC. V is TRBV6-5 and J is TRBJ2-5; 7 positions agree with TRBD1. The trim removed 9 bases at V and 2 bases at J, leaving 6 bases unmatched. The CDR3 runs 13 residues. Germline loops: CDR1 MNHEY, CDR2 SVGAGI.

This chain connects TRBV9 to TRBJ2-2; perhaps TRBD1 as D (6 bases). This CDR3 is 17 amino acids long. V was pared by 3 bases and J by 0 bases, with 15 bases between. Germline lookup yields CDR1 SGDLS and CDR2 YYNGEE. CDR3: CASSANPRQANTGELFF. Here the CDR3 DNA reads TGTGCCAGCAGCGCAAATCCTAGACAGGCGAACACCGGGGAGCTGTTTTTT.

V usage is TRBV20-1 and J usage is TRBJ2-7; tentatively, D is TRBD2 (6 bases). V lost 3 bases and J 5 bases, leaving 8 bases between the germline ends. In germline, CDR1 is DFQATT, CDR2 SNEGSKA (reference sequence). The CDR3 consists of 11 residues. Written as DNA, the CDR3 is TGCAGTGCTAGCGGGACTGACGAGCAGTACTTC. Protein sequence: CSASGTDEQYF.

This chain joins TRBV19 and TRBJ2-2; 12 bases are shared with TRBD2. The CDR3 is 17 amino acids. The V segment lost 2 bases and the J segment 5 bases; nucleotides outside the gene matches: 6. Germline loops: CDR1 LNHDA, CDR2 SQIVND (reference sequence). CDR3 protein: CASSILTSGSRTGELFF. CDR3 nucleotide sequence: TGTGCCAGTAGTATATTGACTAGCGGGAGTAGAACCGGGGAGCTGTTTTTT.

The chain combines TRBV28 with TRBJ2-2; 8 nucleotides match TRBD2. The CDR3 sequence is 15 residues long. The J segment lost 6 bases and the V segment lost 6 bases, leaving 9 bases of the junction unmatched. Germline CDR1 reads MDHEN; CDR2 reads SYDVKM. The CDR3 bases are TGTGCCAGCAGCCCGGTAGCGGGACTCTCCGGGGAGCTGTTTTTT. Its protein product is CASSPVAGLSGELFF.

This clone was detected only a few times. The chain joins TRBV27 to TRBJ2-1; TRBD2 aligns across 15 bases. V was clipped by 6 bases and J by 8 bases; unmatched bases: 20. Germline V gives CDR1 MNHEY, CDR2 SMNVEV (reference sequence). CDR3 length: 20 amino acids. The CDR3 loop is CASSKGGTLRGLAGGDEQFF. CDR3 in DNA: TGTGCCAGCAGCAAGGGGGGGACCCTGCGAGGACTAGCGGGAGGGGATGAGCAGTTCTTC.

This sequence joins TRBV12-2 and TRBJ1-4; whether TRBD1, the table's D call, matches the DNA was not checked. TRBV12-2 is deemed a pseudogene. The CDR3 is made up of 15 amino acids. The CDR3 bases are TGTGCAAGTCGCTTAAGGTCGCCCTGGGGCGAAAAACTGTTTTTT. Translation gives CASRLRSPWGEKLFF.

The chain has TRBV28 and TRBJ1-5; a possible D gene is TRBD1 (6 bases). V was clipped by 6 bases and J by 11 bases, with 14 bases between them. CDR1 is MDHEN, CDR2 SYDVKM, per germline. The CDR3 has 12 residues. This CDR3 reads CASRLTGSAQHF. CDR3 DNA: TGTGCCAGCAGGCTTACAGGGTCAGCCCAGCATTTT.

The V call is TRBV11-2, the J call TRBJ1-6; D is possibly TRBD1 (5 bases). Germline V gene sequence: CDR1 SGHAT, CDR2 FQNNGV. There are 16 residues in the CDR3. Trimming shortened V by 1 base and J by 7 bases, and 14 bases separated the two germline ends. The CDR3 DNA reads TGTGCCAGCAGCTTAGCCGACGGGGCCTGGAATTCACCCCTCCACTTT. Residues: CASSLADGAWNSPLHF.

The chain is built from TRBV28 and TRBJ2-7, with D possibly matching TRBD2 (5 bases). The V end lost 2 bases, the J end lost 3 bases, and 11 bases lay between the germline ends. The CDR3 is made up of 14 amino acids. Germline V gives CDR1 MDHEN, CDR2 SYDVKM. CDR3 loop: CASSLEGEGYEQYF. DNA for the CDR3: TGTGCCAGCAGTTTAGAGGGAGAGGGCTACGAGCAGTACTTC.

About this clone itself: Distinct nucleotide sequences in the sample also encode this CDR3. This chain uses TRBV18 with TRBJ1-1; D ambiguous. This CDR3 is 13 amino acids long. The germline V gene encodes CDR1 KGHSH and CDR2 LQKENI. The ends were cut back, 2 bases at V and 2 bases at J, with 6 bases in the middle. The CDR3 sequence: CASSPAVNTEAFF. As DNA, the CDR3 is TGTGCCAGCTCACCAGCAGTTAACACTGAAGCTTTCTTT.

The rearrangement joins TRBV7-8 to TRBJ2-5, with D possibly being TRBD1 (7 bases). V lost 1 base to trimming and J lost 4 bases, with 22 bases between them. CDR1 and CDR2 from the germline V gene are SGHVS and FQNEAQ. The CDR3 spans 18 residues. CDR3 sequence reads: CASSLVVSRGAGRETQYF. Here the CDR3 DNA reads TGTGCCAGCAGCTTAGTGGTGAGCAGGGGGGCTGGACGAGAGACCCAGTACTTC.

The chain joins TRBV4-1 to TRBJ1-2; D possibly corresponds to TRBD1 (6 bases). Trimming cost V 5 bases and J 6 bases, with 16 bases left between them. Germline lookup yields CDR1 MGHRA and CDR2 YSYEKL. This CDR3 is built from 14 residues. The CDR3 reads CASSYPGQRDGYTF. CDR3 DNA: TGCGCCAGCAGCTATCCGGGACAAAGGGATGGCTACACCTTC.

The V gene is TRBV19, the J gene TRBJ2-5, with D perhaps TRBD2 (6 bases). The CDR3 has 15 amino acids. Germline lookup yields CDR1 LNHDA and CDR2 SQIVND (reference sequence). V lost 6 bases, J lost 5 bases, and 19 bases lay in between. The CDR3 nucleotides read TGTGCCAGTAGCTTATCCGGGGGAGCTTGGGAGACCCAGTACTTC. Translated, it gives CASSLSGGAWETQYF.

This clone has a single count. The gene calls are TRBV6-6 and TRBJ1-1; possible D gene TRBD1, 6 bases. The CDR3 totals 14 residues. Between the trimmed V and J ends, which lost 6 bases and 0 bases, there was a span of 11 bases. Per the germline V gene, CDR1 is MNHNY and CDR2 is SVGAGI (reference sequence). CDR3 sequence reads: CASRPQGMNTEAFF. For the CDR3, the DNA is TGTGCCAGCAGACCACAGGGCATGAACACTGAAGCTTTCTTT.

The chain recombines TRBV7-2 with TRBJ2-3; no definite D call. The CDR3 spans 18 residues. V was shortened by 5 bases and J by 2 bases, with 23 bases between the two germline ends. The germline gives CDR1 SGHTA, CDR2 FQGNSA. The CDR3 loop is CASSEPSAEPWNTDTQYF. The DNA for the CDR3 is TGTGCCAGCAGCGAACCGTCTGCGGAGCCTTGGAACACAGATACGCAGTATTTT.

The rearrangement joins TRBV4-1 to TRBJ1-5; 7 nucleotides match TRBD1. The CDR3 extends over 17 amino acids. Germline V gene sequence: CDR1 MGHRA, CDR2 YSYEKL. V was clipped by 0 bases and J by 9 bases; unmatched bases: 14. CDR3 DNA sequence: TGCGCCAGCAGCCAAGAAGGGACCACAGGGGTAGGTCGGCCCCAGCATTTT. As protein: CASSQEGTTGVGRPQHF.

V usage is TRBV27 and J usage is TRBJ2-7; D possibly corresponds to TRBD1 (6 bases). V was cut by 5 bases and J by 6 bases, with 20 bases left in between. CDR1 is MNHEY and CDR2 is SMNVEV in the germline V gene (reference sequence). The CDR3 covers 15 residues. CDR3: CASSPTGTSSGEQYF. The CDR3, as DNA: TGTGCCAGCAGTCCCACCGGGACATCCTCCGGCGAGCAGTACTTC.

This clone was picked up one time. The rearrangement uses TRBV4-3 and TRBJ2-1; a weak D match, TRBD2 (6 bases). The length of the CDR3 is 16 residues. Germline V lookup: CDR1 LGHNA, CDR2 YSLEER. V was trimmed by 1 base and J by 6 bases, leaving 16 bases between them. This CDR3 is CASSQVSSGSGNEQFF. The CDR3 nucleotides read TGCGCCAGCAGCCAAGTTAGTAGCGGTAGTGGCAATGAGCAGTTCTTC.

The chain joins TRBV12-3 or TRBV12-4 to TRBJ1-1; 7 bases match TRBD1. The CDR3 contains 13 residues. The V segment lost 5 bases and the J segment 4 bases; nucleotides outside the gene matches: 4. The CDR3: CASSRQGGTEAFF. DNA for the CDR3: TGTGCCAGCAGTCGACAGGGAGGCACTGAAGCTTTCTTT.